Listed below are T cell receptor beta chains from one sample, sequenced in a study of beta chain features in type 1 diabetes. Repertoires were generated with immunoSEQ multiplex PCR, while TCRdb's copy carries only in-frame clones and drops some. The table lists over 500,000 clones, roughly 15% of them singletons. Material: naive CD4+ T cells from blood. All receptors come from a man between 18 and 35 years old in good health. Each CDR3 is given with its conserved first and last residue. Each record gives: clone size, J gene, D gene, V gene, CDR3 protein, CDR3 DNA. D genes are given only for firm matches. Not every row has a clone size; where given, it reads once, few, many or a size class.

>-|TRBJ2-5|-|TRBV7-2
CASSLAWETQYF
TGTGCCAGCAGCTTAGCATGGGAGACCCAGTACTTC
>few|TRBJ1-3|TRBD1|TRBV6-5
CASSQDRGPGNTIYF
TGTGCCAGCAGCCAGGACAGGGGGCCTGGAAACACCATATATTTT
>-|TRBJ2-7|-|TRBV2
CASSERGYGAYEQYF
TGTGCCAGCAGTGAACGTGGGTACGGGGCCTACGAGCAGTACTTC
>few|TRBJ1-3|-|TRBV6-6
CASSSSKNSGNTIYF
TGTGCCAGCAGTTCTAGCAAAAACTCTGGAAACACCATATATTTT
>-|TRBJ1-5|-|TRBV7-2
CASSSNLRPQHF
TGTGCCAGCAGCTCCAACCTGCGGCCCCAGCATTTT
>-|TRBJ2-7|-|TRBV4-3
CASSQATGAYEQYF
TGCGCCAGCAGCCAGGCAACAGGAGCCTACGAGCAGTACTTC
>-|TRBJ1-4|-|TRBV9
CASSARQEKNEKLFF
TGTGCCAGCAGCGCACGACAGGAAAAGAATGAAAAACTGTTTTTT
>-|TRBJ2-4|-|TRBV7-9
CASSFGGPRDIQYF
TGTGCCAGCAGCTTTGGTGGCCCCAGGGACATTCAGTACTTC
>few|TRBJ2-1|TRBD2|TRBV19
CASGTGTSGRVSYNEQFF
TGTGCCAGTGGAACCGGGACTAGCGGGAGGGTTTCCTACAATGAGCAGTTCTTC
>few|TRBJ1-2|-|TRBV19
CASSEPTLNYGYTF
TGTGCCAGTAGTGAGCCGACACTTAACTATGGCTACACCTTC
>-|TRBJ1-2|-|TRBV12-5
CASGPPGPLDYGYTF
TGTGCTAGTGGCCCGCCCGGACCATTAGACTATGGCTACACCTTC
>few|TRBJ1-2|-|TRBV28
CASSFRGNGYTF
TGTGCCAGCAGTTTCCGGGGCAACGGCTACACCTTC
>few|TRBJ1-2|-|TRBV28
CASRPHGEGYTF
TGTGCCAGCAGGCCCCATGGGGAGGGCTACACCTTC
>few|TRBJ2-1|TRBD1|TRBV6-5
CASSYSNRGLHNEQFF
TGTGCCAGCAGTTACTCTAACAGGGGGCTCCACAATGAGCAGTTCTTC
>once|TRBJ2-7|-|TRBV7-2
CASSFRGMPYEQYF
TGTGCCAGCAGCTTCCGGGGAATGCCCTACGAGCAGTACTTC
>-|TRBJ1-6|TRBD1|TRBV27
CASSLSGQSASPLHF
TGTGCCAGCAGTTTATCGGGACAGTCCGCTTCACCCCTCCACTTT
>-|TRBJ2-2|-|TRBV7-2
CASSRWGDTGELFF
TGTGCCAGCAGCCGTTGGGGGGACACCGGGGAGCTGTTTTTT
>few|TRBJ1-1|-|TRBV25-1
CASSKGGGGGTEAFF
TGTGCCAGCAGTAAGGGGGGAGGCGGCGGCACTGAAGCTTTCTTT
>few|TRBJ2-3|-|TRBV7-3
CASSLTRGSTDTQYF
TGTGCCAGCAGCTTAACGCGGGGTAGCACAGATACGCAGTATTTT
>few|TRBJ2-7|-|TRBV28
CASSLAPGTYEQYF
TGTGCCAGCAGTTTAGCTCCAGGAACCTACGAGCAGTACTTC
>few|TRBJ1-4|-|TRBV5-1
CASSLGREKLFF
TGCGCCAGCAGCTTGGGGCGTGAAAAACTGTTTTTT
>-|TRBJ2-7|TRBD2|TRBV27
CASSFPGGRRQYF
TGTGCCAGCAGTTTCCCGGGAGGGAGACGGCAGTACTTC
>few|TRBJ1-1|TRBD1|TRBV19
CASSIPNRGAFF
TGTGCCAGTAGTATTCCGAACAGGGGCGCTTTCTTT
>few|TRBJ2-5|TRBD2|TRBV7-3
CASIPLVRASGEETQYF
TGTGCCAGCATCCCGCTGGTCCGGGCTAGCGGTGAAGAGACCCAGTACTTC
>few|TRBJ1-5|-|TRBV25-1
CASSVNLNQPQHF
TGTGCCAGCAGTGTCAATCTCAATCAGCCCCAGCATTTT
>few|TRBJ1-2|-|TRBV5-4
CASSLGNFFNYGYTF
TGTGCCAGCAGCTTGGGAAACTTTTTTAACTATGGCTACACCTTC
>few|TRBJ2-1|TRBD1|TRBV9
CASSVVTGGYNEQFF
TGTGCCAGCAGCGTAGTCACAGGGGGATACAATGAGCAGTTCTTC
>-|TRBJ1-6|-|TRBV10-3
CAISEWLVLRILSPLHF
TGTGCCATCAGTGAGTGGCTGGTCCTTAGGATACTTTCACCCCTCCACTTT
>-|TRBJ1-2|-|TRBV9
CASSVDEGLYGYTF
TGTGCCAGCAGCGTAGATGAGGGCCTCTATGGCTACACCTTC
>-|TRBJ1-5|-|TRBV15
CATSRAYQPQHF
TGTGCCACCAGCAGGGCGTATCAGCCCCAGCATTTT
>few|TRBJ1-1|TRBD1|TRBV9
CASSVEAGGETEAFF
TGTGCCAGCAGCGTAGAGGCAGGGGGCGAAACTGAAGCTTTCTTT
>few|TRBJ2-7|-|TRBV7-2
CASSLGPGASYEQYF
TGTGCCAGCAGCTTAGGCCCAGGGGCATCCTACGAGCAGTACTTC
>-|TRBJ2-7|TRBD2|TRBV5-4
CASSLREGLEQYF
TGTGCCAGCAGCTTGCGGGAGGGCCTCGAGCAGTACTTC
>few|TRBJ1-2|-|TRBV9
CASSIGGGYTF
TGTGCCAGCAGCATCGGCGGAGGCTACACCTTC
>few|TRBJ1-1|-|TRBV9
CASSVDQSLNTEAFF
TGTGCCAGCAGCGTTGACCAGAGTTTGAACACTGAAGCTTTCTTT
>-|TRBJ2-3|TRBD1|TRBV18
CASQGGRNLDTQYF
TGTGCCAGCCAAGGGGGCAGGAACTTAGATACGCAGTATTTT
>few|TRBJ1-1|-|TRBV18
CASSPSDRPNTEAFF
TGTGCCAGCTCACCATCAGACAGGCCGAACACTGAAGCTTTCTTT
>-|TRBJ2-1|TRBD1|TRBV28
CASSYSGTGGHEQFF
TGTGCCAGCAGTTACTCCGGGACAGGGGGCCATGAGCAGTTCTTC
>-|TRBJ1-2|-|TRBV28
CASSLRAGFSGYTF
TGTGCCAGCAGTTTAAGGGCAGGGTTTAGCGGCTACACCTTC
>once|TRBJ1-2|-|TRBV9
CASSVVADSNYGYTF
TGTGCCAGCAGCGTAGTCGCAGACTCTAACTATGGCTACACCTTC